One and the same sample provided the 27 T cell receptor beta chains below, sequenced in a study of cytomegalovirus exposure and HLA in healthy donors. Vbeta (60) and Jbeta (13) primers were used in the PCR. Method: immunoSEQ multiplex PCR; TCRdb's copy keeps in-frame clones and lacks some. The sample shows about 180,000 clones, around 80% of them seen only once. Sequencing was performed on PBMCs. The origin of the receptors is a woman aged 25 to 39 in good health and CMV-seropositive.

This clone has more than one count but fewer than ten. The chain joins TRBV5-1 to TRBJ1-2; D uncertain. The germline V and J ends were trimmed by 7 bases and 3 bases, with 13 bases remaining between them. Looked up from germline, CDR1 is SGHRS and CDR2 is YFSETQ. This CDR3 comprises 13 residues. The CDR3: CASRAQEDYGYTF. CDR3 coding DNA: TGCGCCAGCCGGGCCCAGGAGGACTATGGCTACACCTTC.

The chain uses TRBV10-1 and TRBJ2-4; no definite D call. This CDR3 comprises 14 residues. The ends were cut back, 5 bases at V and 7 bases at J, with 15 bases in the middle. Germline CDR1 WNHNN, CDR2 SYGVQD (reference sequence). CDR3 sequence (DNA): TGCGCCAGCAGTACCGGGTCCGATCAGAACATTCAGTACTTC. This codes for CASSTGSDQNIQYF.

The rearrangement links TRBV11-2 to TRBJ2-3, with 8 bases identical to TRBD1. The germline CDR1 and CDR2 sequences are SGHAT and FQNNGV. The CDR3 contains 17 residues. V lost 1 base to trimming and J lost 3 bases; unmatched junction nucleotides: 9. The CDR3 DNA is TGTGCCAGCAGCTTAGTCCCGACAGGGGTCGGTACAGATACGCAGTATTTT. Encoded protein: CASSLVPTGVGTDTQYF.

The chain recombines TRBV2 with TRBJ2-6, with D hard to call. Germline values: CDR1 SNHLY, CDR2 FYNNEI. This CDR3 spans 13 amino acids. The ends were cut back, 8 bases at V and 0 bases at J, with 5 bases in the middle. The CDR3 reads CASGSSGANVLTF. The DNA of the CDR3 is TGTGCCAGCGGTAGCTCTGGGGCCAACGTCCTGACTTTC.

This rearrangement joins TRBV28 to TRBJ2-5; tentative D call: TRBD2 (7 bases). Deletions cut 6 bases from V and 2 bases from J, with 13 bases between. The CDR3 is 14 amino acids. The germline V gene has CDR1 MDHEN and CDR2 SYDVKM. The DNA for the CDR3 is TGTGCCAGCAGAAGGGGGGGAGGGCAAGAGACCCAGTACTTC. This sequence encodes CASRRGGGQETQYF.

The chain links TRBV28 to TRBJ2-5, with D perhaps given as TRBD1 or TRBD2 (5 bases each). The DNA end favors TRBJ2-7, so the J call may be wrong. The CDR3 sequence is 12 residues long. Germline loops: CDR1 MDHEN, CDR2 SYDVKM. CDR3 sequence: CASGGGGYEQYF. For the CDR3, the DNA is TGTGCCAGCGGGGGTGGGGGCTACGAGCAGTACTTC.

V usage is TRBV11-2 and J usage is TRBJ2-5; the match to TRBD2 covers 11 bases. The CDR3 has 16 residues. The germline V gene has CDR1 SGHAT and CDR2 FQNNGV. V lost 1 base to trimming and J lost 5 bases; unmatched junction nucleotides: 6. The CDR3 loop is CASSLVVSGGDETQYF. The DNA for the CDR3 is TGTGCCAGCAGCTTAGTGGTTAGCGGGGGGGACGAGACCCAGTACTTC.

The sample holds one count of this clone. The chain carries TRBV10-3 and TRBJ2-7; a possible D gene is TRBD1 (6 bases). CDR1 is ENHRY, CDR2 SYGVKD, per germline. The V end lost 3 bases, the J end lost 3 bases, and 12 bases lay between the germline ends. This CDR3 has 14 amino acids. CDR3 in DNA: TGTGCCATCAGTGACGCCGGACAGAGCTACGAGCAGTACTTC. Its translation is CAISDAGQSYEQYF.

The CDR3 nucleotides are TGCGCCAGCAGCCAAGCCTGGGGGCTCGAGCAGTACTTC. This sequence encodes CASSQAWGLEQYF. J is TRBJ2-7 and V is TRBV4-3, with a weak D call TRBD1 (6 bases). Trimming removed 1 base at V and 6 bases at J, with 10 bases between. The CDR3 consists of 13 residues. Germline V gene data show CDR1 as LGHNA and CDR2 as YSLEER.

This clone was recorded a few times. The chain recombines TRBV7-8 with TRBJ2-4; possibly TRBD2 for D (6 bases). Per germline, CDR1 SGHVS and CDR2 FQNEAQ. The CDR3 is made up of 14 amino acids. Trimming left V 4 bases short and J 1 base short, with 8 bases between. The CDR3: CASSSSVAKNIQYF. In nucleotides, the CDR3 is TGTGCCAGCAGCTCTAGCGTGGCCAAAAACATTCAGTACTTC.

This chain connects TRBV19 to TRBJ1-2; 11 bases agree with TRBD1. V was pared by 10 bases and J by 2 bases, with 3 bases of the junction left unmatched. CDR3 size: 13 residues. CDR1 is LNHDA, CDR2 SQIVND, per germline (reference sequence). CDR3 protein: CATGTGGNYGYTF. In nucleotides, the CDR3 is TGTGCCACCGGGACAGGGGGGAACTATGGCTACACCTTC. Full variable domain (rest looked up from reference TRBV19 and TRBJ1-2): DGGITQSPKYLFRKEGQNVTLSCEQNLNHDAMYWYRQDPGQGLRLIYYSQIVNDFQKGDIAEGYSVSREKKESFPLTVTSAQKNPTAFYLCATGTGGNYGYTFGSGTRLTVV.

The chain recombines TRBV6-6 with TRBJ1-2, with 7 bases fitting TRBD1. Per the germline V gene, CDR1 is MNHNY and CDR2 is SVGAGI (reference sequence). The V segment lost 5 bases and the J segment 2 bases; nucleotides outside the gene matches: 2. The CDR3 is 13 amino acids. The CDR3 DNA is TGTGCCAGCAGTCCGGACAGGAACTATGGCTACACCTTC. It translates to CASSPDRNYGYTF.

The chain has TRBV10-3 and TRBJ2-5, with unresolved D. Per the germline V gene, CDR1 is ENHRY and CDR2 is SYGVKD. The germline V and J ends were trimmed by 10 bases and 1 base, with 13 bases remaining between them. The CDR3 runs 13 residues. As DNA, the CDR3 is TGTGCCACCCAGCGACGATTCCAAGAGACCCAGTACTTC. This gives the protein CATQRRFQETQYF.

The genes are TRBV10-1 and TRBJ2-1, with 10 bases matching TRBD2. J lost 1 base, V lost 3 bases, and 3 bases had no gene match. The CDR3 has 16 residues. Germline V gives CDR1 WNHNN, CDR2 SYGVQD (reference sequence). The CDR3 DNA reads TGCGCCAGCAGTGAACTAGCGGGGTCATCCTACAATGAGCAGTTCTTC. As protein: CASSELAGSSYNEQFF.

This clone was picked up a small number of times. This chain uses TRBV4-1 with TRBJ1-2, with TRBD1 identical over 7 bases. The junction had 6 bases not matched to a gene; V was cut back by 4 bases and J by 4 bases. Per germline, CDR1 MGHRA and CDR2 YSYEKL. The CDR3 runs to 14 residues. Here the CDR3 DNA reads TGCGCCAGCAGCCGGGGGGCAGGGGGCTATGGCTACACCTTC. It is translated as CASSRGAGGYGYTF.

The V gene is TRBV7-2, the J gene TRBJ1-5; TRBD1 matches at 9 bases. Germline values: CDR1 SGHTA, CDR2 FQGNSA. V was clipped by 2 bases and J by 7 bases; unmatched bases: 9. CDR3 length equals 16 residues. In DNA form, the CDR3 reads TGTGCCAGCAGCTTAACGCCGGGACAGGGAGGGCAGCCCCAGCATTTT. Amino acid sequence: CASSLTPGQGGQPQHF.

The V and J genes are TRBV5-4 and TRBJ2-2; 12 nucleotides align to TRBD2. Germline CDR1 reads SGHNT; CDR2 reads YYREEE (reference sequence). With V trimmed by 4 bases and J by 6 bases, 7 bases remained unmatched. CDR3 length: 16 residues. CDR3 sequence (DNA): TGTGCCAGCAGCCCTAGCGGGGGGGCCCGCCCCGGGGAGCTGTTTTTT. Its protein is CASSPSGGARPGELFF.

The chain joins TRBV5-6 to TRBJ1-2, with D perhaps TRBD1 (5 bases). CDR1 SGHDT and CDR2 YYEEEE come from the germline V gene. The CDR3 consists of 14 residues. The V and J ends lost 0 bases and 0 bases respectively, with 6 bases between them. CDR3 region: CASSLAGTNYGYTF. CDR3 in DNA: TGTGCCAGCAGCTTGGCAGGGACTAACTATGGCTACACCTTC.

This clone appeared a few times. The chain combines TRBV9 with TRBJ2-3; 8 nucleotides agree with TRBD2. Germline CDR1 reads SGDLS; CDR2 reads YYNGEE. The CDR3 runs 16 residues. J was trimmed by 4 bases and V by 0 bases; bases with no gene match: 7. CDR3 sequence: CASSVEAGGKSDTQYF. CDR3 nucleotides: TGTGCCAGCAGCGTAGAGGCGGGGGGCAAATCAGATACGCAGTATTTT.

The chain couples TRBV4-3 to TRBJ2-7; D perhaps matches TRBD1 (5 bases). Germline values: CDR1 LGHNA, CDR2 YSLEER. This CDR3 is built from 15 residues. V lost 0 bases, J lost 5 bases, and 14 bases lay in between. For the CDR3, the DNA is TGCGCCAGCAGCCAAGATTGGCAGGGAAGGGACGAGCAGTACTTC. It translates to CASSQDWQGRDEQYF.

The chain recombines TRBV18 with TRBJ1-4; D unclear. Trimming cost V 6 bases and J 4 bases, with 12 bases left between them. In germline, CDR1 is KGHSH, CDR2 LQKENI. The length of the CDR3 is 14 residues. The CDR3 sequence is CASSDSSNNEKLFF. CDR3 DNA sequence: TGTGCCAGCTCTGACTCAAGTAATAATGAAAAACTGTTTTTT.

This clone occurred a few times. This chain joins TRBV27 and TRBJ1-1; 8 bases align to TRBD1. The CDR3 extends over 16 amino acids. CDR1 MNHEY and CDR2 SMNVEV come from the germline V gene (reference sequence). V trimming: 3 bases; J trimming: 6 bases; junction bases outside the gene matches: 12. This CDR3 is CASSFRAGGAPAEAFF. The CDR3 nucleotides are TGTGCCAGCAGTTTTCGAGCAGGGGGCGCCCCGGCTGAAGCTTTCTTT.

The chain combines TRBV19 with TRBJ2-1, with D tentatively TRBD2 (6 bases). V was trimmed by 1 base and J by 6 bases, leaving 28 bases between them. CDR1 is LNHDA, CDR2 SQIVND, per germline (reference sequence). This CDR3 has 20 residues. The CDR3 DNA follows: TGTGCCAGTAGTATAGGGAGGGTGGAGTCGGGACTCCTTTCGGGCAATGAGCAGTTCTTC. It is translated as CASSIGRVESGLLSGNEQFF.

This clone has a handful of counts. This rearrangement joins TRBV7-2 to TRBJ2-7, with 12 nucleotides matching TRBD1. Trimming at V came to 0 bases and at J to 1 base, leaving 13 bases not matched to a gene. The germline V gene encodes CDR1 SGHTA and CDR2 FQGNSA. The CDR3 is 20 residues long. In DNA, the CDR3 is TGTGCCAGCAGCTTAGCGCTGGGGACAGGGGGCGGGTTAAGGTCCTACGAGCAGTACTTC. As protein: CASSLALGTGGGLRSYEQYF.

The chain links TRBV19 to TRBJ2-7; 8 nucleotides align to TRBD1. Germline V gene lookup returns CDR1 LNHDA and CDR2 SQIVND (reference sequence). The CDR3 length is 14 residues. With V trimmed by 4 bases and J by 0 bases, 2 bases remained unmatched. The CDR3 spells CASSRTGSSYEQYF. CDR3 sequence (DNA): TGTGCCAGTAGTAGGACAGGGAGCTCCTACGAGCAGTACTTC.

This clone came up a few times. V is TRBV9 and J is TRBJ1-2; no reliable D call. CDR1 SGDLS and CDR2 YYNGEE come from the germline V gene. V was pared by 3 bases and J by 2 bases, with 8 bases between. This CDR3 spans 13 amino acids. Here the CDR3 reads CASSASGNYGYTF. In DNA, the CDR3 is TGTGCCAGCAGCGCGTCAGGAAACTATGGCTACACCTTC.

The chain joins TRBV19 to TRBJ2-7; D is undetermined. CDR3 length equals 12 residues. Germline CDR1 is LNHDA and CDR2 is SQIVND (reference sequence). The ends were cut back, 5 bases at V and 3 bases at J, with 8 bases in the middle. The CDR3 loop is CASSLPGYEQYF. CDR3 in DNA: TGTGCCAGTAGTTTGCCAGGCTACGAGCAGTACTTC.